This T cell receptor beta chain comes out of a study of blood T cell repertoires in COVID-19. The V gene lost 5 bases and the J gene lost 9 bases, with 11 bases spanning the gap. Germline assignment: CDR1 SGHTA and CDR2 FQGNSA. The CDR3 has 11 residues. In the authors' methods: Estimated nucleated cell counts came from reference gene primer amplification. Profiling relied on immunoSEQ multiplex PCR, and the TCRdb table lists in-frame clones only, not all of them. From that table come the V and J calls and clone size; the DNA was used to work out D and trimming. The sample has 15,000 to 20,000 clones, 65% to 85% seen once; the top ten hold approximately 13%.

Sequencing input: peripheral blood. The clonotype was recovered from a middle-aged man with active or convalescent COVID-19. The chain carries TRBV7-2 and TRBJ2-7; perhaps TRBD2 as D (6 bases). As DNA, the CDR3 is TGTGCCAGCAGCGGGTTGGGGGGGCAGTACTTC. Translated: CASSGLGGQYF.